This is a list of T cell receptor beta chains from one sample in a study of molecular identifiers for immune sequencing clone quantification. TCRdb re-analysed the PCR reads in MiXCR, keeping a single row per CDR3 protein. The sample has about 510,000 distinct CDR3 sequences; 20% to 25% are singletons. Sequencing was carried out using naive CD8+ T cells from blood, with Jurkat cell RNA spiked in. The receptors were gathered from a human donor in good health. Some libraries in this study had Jurkat cell RNA spiked in. Both conserved end residues are part of each CDR3. D genes are given only for firm matches. Expanded clones are given a class, and other clones once, few, many or no size at all.

abundance	d_gene	v_gene	j_gene	CDR3nt	CDR3aa
few	-	TRBV5-3	TRBJ2-7	TGTGCCGGCAGCTTTCGGCAGAGCACCTACGAGCAGTACTTC	CAGSFRQSTYEQYF
-	TRBD2	TRBV20-1	TRBJ2-2	TGCAGTGCTAGAGACGGACTAGCGGCCACCGGGGAGCTGTTTTTT	CSARDGLAATGELFF
many	-	TRBV30	TRBJ1-1	TGTGCCTGGAGTGTATCCCGGACTGAAGCTTTCTTT	CAWSVSRTEAFF
few	TRBD1	TRBV7-2	TRBJ2-7	TGTGCCAGCAGCTCCTTCCCACCTGACAGGGGGTACGAGCAGTACTTC	CASSSFPPDRGYEQYF
-	-	TRBV19	TRBJ2-1	TGTGCCAGTAATACAGCACCCTACAATGAGCAGTTCTTC	CASNTAPYNEQFF
-	TRBD1	TRBV6-6	TRBJ2-2	TGTGCCAGCAGTTACACGGGGACAGGGAGGTCCGGGGAGCTGTTTTTT	CASSYTGTGRSGELFF
many	TRBD2	TRBV27	TRBJ2-3	TGTGCCAGCAGAGGACTAGCGGTCACAGATACGCAGTATTTT	CASRGLAVTDTQYF
few	-	TRBV5-4	TRBJ2-7	TGTGCCAGCAGCTTGCGGGGCAAGGCCTACGAGCAGTACTTC	CASSLRGKAYEQYF
many	TRBD2	TRBV29-1	TRBJ2-4	TGCAGCGTTGTGGGCGGGAGGGCTGACATTCAGTACTTC	CSVVGGRADIQYF
many	-	TRBV3-1	TRBJ2-7	TGTGCCAGCAGCCCAGAGGGACTCCACTACGAGCAGTACTTC	CASSPEGLHYEQYF
many	TRBD2	TRBV7-2	TRBJ2-5	TGTGCCAGCAGCACCGGGACTAGCGGCCAAGAGACCCAGTACTTC	CASSTGTSGQETQYF
many	TRBD1	TRBV29-1	TRBJ2-5	TGCAGCGGCCGGACAGGGGGCGAGGAGACCCAGTACTTC	CSGRTGGEETQYF
many	TRBD2	TRBV7-9	TRBJ2-5	TGTGCCAGCAGCCGGCTAGCGGGAGTTTTACAAGAGACCCAGTACTTC	CASSRLAGVLQETQYF
few	TRBD2	TRBV27	TRBJ2-3	TGTGCCAGCAGTTTCCAGTTTAGAGACCTTAGCGGGGGCAACACAGATACGCAGTATTTT	CASSFQFRDLSGGNTDTQYF
few	-	TRBV28	TRBJ1-2	TGTGCCAGCAGTCCGGATCTCAGGGGCTACACCTTC	CASSPDLRGYTF
few	-	TRBV15	TRBJ2-6	TGTGCCACCGAACTCATAGGCTCTGGGGCCAACGTCCTGACTTTC	CATELIGSGANVLTF
-	-	TRBV19	TRBJ1-1	TGTGCCAGTAGTATAGGCCCGCAGGCCCGCTATACTCCTCACACTGAAGCTTTCTTT	CASSIGPQARYTPHTEAFF
-	-	TRBV15	TRBJ1-4	TGTGCCACCAGCGAAACGACGGTGGCAACTAATGAAAAACTGTTTTTT	CATSETTVATNEKLFF
many	TRBD2	TRBV30	TRBJ2-3	TGTGCCTGGAGTAAGGCTAGCGGGCGCAATACGCAGTATTTT	CAWSKASGRNTQYF
many	-	TRBV27	TRBJ1-5	TGTGCCAGCAGTTTACAGGGAATTCATCAGCCCCAGCATTTT	CASSLQGIHQPQHF
-	TRBD2	TRBV27	TRBJ2-2	TGTGCCAGCAGTTTCCTAGCGGGGGGCCGACGCACCGGGGAGCTGTTTTTT	CASSFLAGGRRTGELFF
many	-	TRBV27	TRBJ2-7	TGTGCCAGCAGTCCAAACCAGGGGTACGAGCAGTACTTC	CASSPNQGYEQYF
few	-	TRBV27	TRBJ1-6	TGTGCCAGCAGTTTATCAGGGACCTCACCCCTCCACTTT	CASSLSGTSPLHF
few	-	TRBV6-1	TRBJ1-6	TGTGCCAGCAGTGAGAATTCACGCTCCTATAATTCACCCCTCCACTTT	CASSENSRSYNSPLHF
-	TRBD2	TRBV6-2/TRBV6-3	TRBJ2-3	TGTGCCAGCAGTTACCGCAAGCGGGAGATCCGTTCAGATACGCAGTATTTT	CASSYRKREIRSDTQYF
-	TRBD1	TRBV7-9	TRBJ2-2	TGTGCCAGCAGCCCGCGAGGCTCCGGGAAGGGGGCCACCGGGGAGCTGTTTTTT	CASSPRGSGKGATGELFF
-	TRBD1	TRBV27	TRBJ1-1	TGTGCCAGCAGTTACCAGGGGGTTGAAGCTTTCTTT	CASSYQGVEAFF
many	-	TRBV7-2	TRBJ2-3	TGCGCCAGCAGCTCCCTTAGCACAGATACGCAGTATTTT	CASSSLSTDTQYF
few	-	TRBV27	TRBJ2-3	TGTGCCAGCAGTAACACTTTCGGCACAGATACGCAGTATTTT	CASSNTFGTDTQYF
many	TRBD1	TRBV6-2/TRBV6-3	TRBJ2-6	TGTGCCAGCAGTTACTCGACAGGGGGCTCTGGGGCCAACGTCCTGACTTTC	CASSYSTGGSGANVLTF
-	-	TRBV29-1	TRBJ1-1	TGCAGCGTCGTCCGGGTCGATAACACTGAAGCTTTCTTT	CSVVRVDNTEAFF
-	TRBD2	TRBV7-2	TRBJ2-3	TGTGCCAGCAGCTTAGTTGGTGCGGGGGGGAGAGATACGCAGTATTTT	CASSLVGAGGRDTQYF
-	-	TRBV7-9	TRBJ1-5	TGTGCCAGCTGCTTAGTGGGGGCAGGGGTTGTCAATCAGCCCCAGCATTTT	CASCLVGAGVVNQPQHF
-	-	TRBV3-1	TRBJ2-1	TGTGCCAGCAGCGAAGGGGTTCTCAAAGTCAATGAGCAGTTCTTC	CASSEGVLKVNEQFF
few	-	TRBV9	TRBJ1-1	TGTGCCAGCAGCGCACATTATACCTTCACTGAAGCTTTCTTT	CASSAHYTFTEAFF
few	-	TRBV19	TRBJ2-7	TGTGCCAGTGGGCAGGAGAGCTCCTACGAGCAGTACTTC	CASGQESSYEQYF
few	-	TRBV2	TRBJ1-4	TGTGCCAGCACCACCCTCTGGGGGGAGAGTGAAAAACTGTTTTTT	CASTTLWGESEKLFF
many	-	TRBV10-2	TRBJ2-5	TGCGCCAGCAGTGAGGCGGGGGCAGGAGAGACCCAGTACTTC	CASSEAGAGETQYF
few	TRBD1	TRBV18	TRBJ1-3	TGTGCCAGCTCACCAGATCCGGGACAGGGGACATTTGGAAACACCATATATTTT	CASSPDPGQGTFGNTIYF
few	TRBD1	TRBV2	TRBJ2-7	TGTGCCAGCATGAACCGGGACAGGGTTCTCTACGAGCAGTACTTC	CASMNRDRVLYEQYF
many	TRBD2	TRBV24-1	TRBJ2-3	TGTGCCACCGGAGAAGTAGCGGGAGGCACAGATACGCAGTATTTT	CATGEVAGGTDTQYF
-	-	TRBV2	TRBJ2-2	TGTGCCAGCAGGGGGGACGGTCCCGGGGAGCTGTTTTTT	CASRGDGPGELFF
many	-	TRBV4-3	TRBJ1-1	TGCGCCAGCAGCCAAGATCGGTCAGGCGCAGAAGCTTTCTTT	CASSQDRSGAEAFF
-	-	TRBV29-1	TRBJ1-2	TGCAGCGTCTGGGAGGGCTATGGCTACACCTTC	CSVWEGYGYTF
many	TRBD2	TRBV29-1	TRBJ2-7	TGCAGCGTTGAGCGGAGGGGGACTAGCGGAAGAGAGCAGTACTTC	CSVERRGTSGREQYF
few	-	TRBV6-6	TRBJ2-7	TGTGCCAGCAGTTACTCGGGGTTCGCGTACGAGCAGTACTTC	CASSYSGFAYEQYF
few	-	TRBV21-1	TRBJ2-7	TGTGCCAGCAGCAAAGTCAGGACAGGTTGTCCCTACGAGCAGTACTTC	CASSKVRTGCPYEQYF
once	-	TRBV30	TRBJ2-3	TGTGCCTGGGTGGGACACCCCCGATTAGATACGCAGTATTTT	CAWVGHPRLDTQYF
-	TRBD1	TRBV19	TRBJ2-7	TGTGCCAGTAGTTCAGGGACAGGGGCGAGTGAGCAGTACTTC	CASSSGTGASEQYF
-	-	TRBV4-1	TRBJ1-2	TGCGCCAGCAGCTCACTAGCCGGGACAACTAACTATGGCTACACCTTC	CASSSLAGTTNYGYTF
few	-	TRBV3-1	TRBJ2-5	TGTGCCAGCAGCGAAGTGGGTGAGCCAGAGACCCAGTACTTC	CASSEVGEPETQYF
many	TRBD2	TRBV6-6	TRBJ2-3	TGTGCCAGCAGTTATTCTGGCGGGAGGACCACAGATACGCAGTATTTT	CASSYSGGRTTDTQYF
few	-	TRBV25-1	TRBJ2-3	TGTGCCAGCAGTGAAAGCCTGGTCTACTCGTCCGGAACAGATACGCAGTATTTT	CASSESLVYSSGTDTQYF